This T cell receptor (beta chain) was observed in a study of OX40 agonist ivuxolimab in advanced cancers. Findings and caveats of the study: Both CD4+ and CD8+ T cell populations in blood had undergone clonal expansion by week 6 at 0.1 to 3.0 mg/kg. It was not determined which antigens were specifically recognized by the peripheral T cells that had undergone clonal expansion.

Clones were read by immunoSEQ multiplex PCR, and TCRdb kept only the in-frame ones, dropping some. The sample has more than 45,000 clones, approximately 94% seen once. In the case of this clone: Its cognate antigen is unknown.

V lost 6 bases and J 1 base, leaving 12 bases between the germline ends. The length of the CDR3 is 14 residues. The germline CDR1 and CDR2 sequences are MDHEN and SYDVKM. The chain has TRBV28 and TRBJ1-1; a weak D match, TRBD1 (6 bases). Sequenced material: CD4+ or CD8+ T cells sorted from blood, taken in a trial of the OX40 agonist ivuxolimab. The receptor was derived from an adult with an advanced solid tumor such as melanoma, head and neck, liver or kidney cancer. In DNA form, the CDR3 reads TGTGCCAGCAGGGACAGATGGTGGAACACTGAAGCTTTCTTT. This encodes CASRDRWWNTEAFF.